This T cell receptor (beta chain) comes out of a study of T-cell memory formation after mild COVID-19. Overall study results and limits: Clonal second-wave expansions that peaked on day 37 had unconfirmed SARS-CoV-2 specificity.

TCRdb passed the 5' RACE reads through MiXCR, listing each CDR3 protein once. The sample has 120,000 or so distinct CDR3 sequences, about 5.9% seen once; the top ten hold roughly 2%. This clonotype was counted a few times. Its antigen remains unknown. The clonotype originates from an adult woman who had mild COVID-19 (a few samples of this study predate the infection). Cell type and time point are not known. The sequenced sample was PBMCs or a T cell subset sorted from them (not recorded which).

CDR3 DNA: TGTGCCAGCAGTCGAATACCGGGACTTTTAGCGGGAGAGGGGTCCGAGACCCAGTACTTC. As protein: CASSRIPGLLAGEGSETQYF. This chain joins TRBV12-3 or TRBV12-4 and TRBJ2-5, with 9 bases identical to TRBD2. The CDR3 runs to 20 residues. With 5 bases clipped from V and 5 bases from J, the junction kept 24 bases outside the gene matches.